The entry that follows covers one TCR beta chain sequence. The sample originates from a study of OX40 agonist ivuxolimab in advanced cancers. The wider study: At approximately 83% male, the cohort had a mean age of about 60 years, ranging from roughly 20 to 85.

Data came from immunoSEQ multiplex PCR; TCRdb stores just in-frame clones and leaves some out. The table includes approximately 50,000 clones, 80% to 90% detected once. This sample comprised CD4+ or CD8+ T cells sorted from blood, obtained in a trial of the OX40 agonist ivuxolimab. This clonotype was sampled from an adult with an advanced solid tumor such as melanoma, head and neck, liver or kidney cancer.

In nucleotides, the CDR3 is TGCAGTGCTAGAGGGGGGGAGACCCAGTACTTC. Encoded protein: CSARGGETQYF. The rearrangement joins TRBV20-1 to TRBJ2-5, with D possibly called TRBD1 or TRBD2 (5 bases each). Trimming cost V 1 base and J 5 bases, with 5 bases left between them. The CDR3 runs 11 residues. Germline V lookup: CDR1 DFQATT, CDR2 SNEGSKA (reference sequence).